Below are 3 T cell receptor beta chains sequenced from a single sample in a study of blood T cells in healthy people across ages. Together with a sample-barcoded 5' primer, a J-beta primer mix was included in a second PCR lasting roughly 6 to 12 cycles. Each CDR3 protein is one row after TCRdb ran MiXCR on the 5' RACE reads. This sample has about 570,000 distinct CDR3 sequences, with approximately 25% found just once. The sequencing input was blood. Receptors were obtained from a woman in her 70s in good health.

In this sample, this clonotype turned up a few times. The chain links TRBV5-1 to TRBJ1-2; 8 bases align to TRBD1. Germline CDR1 reads SGHRS; CDR2 reads YFSETQ. The ends lost 7 bases at V and 4 bases at J; junction bases unmatched: 6. This CDR3 contains 13 residues. The CDR3 is CASGRDRTYGYTF. Here the CDR3 DNA reads TGCGCCAGCGGGAGGGACAGGACCTATGGCTACACCTTC.

On this clonotype: A read error may produce the germline difference seen at one junction end. V usage is TRBV6-2 or TRBV6-3 and J usage is TRBJ1-5; possible D gene TRBD1, 6 bases. Germline CDR1 MNHEY, CDR2 SVGEGT. This CDR3 comprises 17 residues. Here the CDR3 DNA reads TGTGCCAGCAGAGCTTTAACCCGGACAGAGCGGTCTCAGCCCCAGCGTTTT. It specifies CASRALTRTERSQPQRF.

In its sample, this clonotype was seen a few times. The chain couples TRBV6-6 to TRBJ2-5; 9 bases line up with TRBD1. The V gene end was trimmed by 6 bases and the J gene end by 2 bases; junction bases not matched to a gene: 7. The CDR3 spans 15 residues. Germline assignment: CDR1 MNHNY and CDR2 SVGAGI (reference sequence). CDR3 DNA sequence: TGTGCCAGCAGCTCCGGGACAGGGTTACAAGAGACCCAGTACTTC. This gives the protein CASSSGTGLQETQYF.